This paragraph covers one T cell receptor (beta chain) sequence. Its target is not known. Every patient had relapsed following autologous stem cell transplantation, and cohorts differed in brentuximab vedotin exposure. Sequenced by immunoSEQ multiplex PCR; TCRdb stores in-frame clones only, minus some. The sample records about 13,000 clones, 80% being singletons. This sample was included in a study of PD-1 blockade in classical Hodgkin lymphoma. About the study: Patients were treated with nivolumab at 3 mg/kg, and this was given intravenously every 2 weeks. Study conclusions and caveats: There was a significant rise in CD4+ TCR diversity by C4D1, with no such rise for CD8+. Newly diagnosed patients were reported to exhibit reduced baseline TCR diversity relative to healthy donors. Differences between repertoires have undefined causes, possibly disease activity or prior therapy.

Germline assignment: CDR1 KGHSH and CDR2 LQKENI. The CDR3 totals 13 residues. Trimming removed 3 bases at V and 9 bases at J, with 12 bases between. The input for sequencing was peripheral blood mononuclear cells (PBMCs), taken at baseline. The chain couples TRBV18 to TRBJ2-1, with TRBD1 as a possible D gene (5 bases). The receptor was isolated from a human donor with classical Hodgkin lymphoma. Here the CDR3 DNA reads TGTGCCAGCTCACCCATCAGGGCTTCTGAGCAGTTCTTC. This translates into CASSPIRASEQFF.